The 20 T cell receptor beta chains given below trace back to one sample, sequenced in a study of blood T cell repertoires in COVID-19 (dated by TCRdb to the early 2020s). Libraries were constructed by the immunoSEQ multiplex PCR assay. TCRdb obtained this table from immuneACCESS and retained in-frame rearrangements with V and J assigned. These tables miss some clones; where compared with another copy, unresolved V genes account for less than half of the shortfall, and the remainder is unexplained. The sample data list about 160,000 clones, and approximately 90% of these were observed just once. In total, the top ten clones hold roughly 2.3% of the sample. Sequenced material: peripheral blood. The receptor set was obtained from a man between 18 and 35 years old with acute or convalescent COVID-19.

This CDR3 is CSASKGGLAEKLFF. As DNA, the CDR3 is TGCAGTGCTAGTAAAGGGGGCTTGGCTGAAAAACTGTTTTTT. The chain recombines TRBV20-1 with TRBJ1-4, with 7 bases matching TRBD1. This CDR3 spans 14 amino acids. Unmatched junction bases numbered 8, after V lost 3 bases and J lost 7 bases. CDR1 DFQATT and CDR2 SNEGSKA come from the germline V gene (reference sequence).

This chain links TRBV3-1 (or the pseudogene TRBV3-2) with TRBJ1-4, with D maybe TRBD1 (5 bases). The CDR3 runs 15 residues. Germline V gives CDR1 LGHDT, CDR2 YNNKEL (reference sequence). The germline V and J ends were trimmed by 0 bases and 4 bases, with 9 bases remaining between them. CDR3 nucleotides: TGTGCCAGCAGCCAAGAGTCAGGGTATAATGAAAAACTGTTTTTT. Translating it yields CASSQESGYNEKLFF.

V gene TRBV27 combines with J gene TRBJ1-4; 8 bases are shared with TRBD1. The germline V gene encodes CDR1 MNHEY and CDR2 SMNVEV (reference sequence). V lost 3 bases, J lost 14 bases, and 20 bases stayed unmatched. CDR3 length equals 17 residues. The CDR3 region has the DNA TGTGCCAGCAGTTTCCTAACCCCGACAGGGGACCTAGAAAGGCTGTTTTTT. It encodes CASSFLTPTGDLERLFF. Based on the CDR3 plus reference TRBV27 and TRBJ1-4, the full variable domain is EAQVTQNPRYLITVTGKKLTVTCSQNMNHEYMSWYRQDPGLGLRQIYYSMNVEVTDKGDVPEGYKVSRKEKRNFPLILESPSPNQTSLYFCASSFLTPTGDLERLFFGSGTQLSVL.

The DNA for the CDR3 is TGTGCCAGCAGCTTATCAACAGGGGCCCTCTATGGCTACACCTTC. Translation: CASSLSTGALYGYTF. This chain joins TRBV7-9 and TRBJ1-2, with 7 nucleotides matching TRBD1. With 2 bases clipped from V and 4 bases from J, the junction kept 7 bases outside the gene matches. The CDR3 length is 15 residues. Germline CDR1 is SEHNR and CDR2 is FQNEAQ (reference sequence).

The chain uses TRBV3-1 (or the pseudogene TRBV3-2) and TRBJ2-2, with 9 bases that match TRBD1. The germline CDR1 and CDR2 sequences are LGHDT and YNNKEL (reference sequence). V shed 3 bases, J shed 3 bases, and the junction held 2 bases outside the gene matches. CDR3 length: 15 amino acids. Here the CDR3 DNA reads TGTGCCAGCAGCCAGGGACAGGGCGACACCGGGGAGCTGTTTTTT. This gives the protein CASSQGQGDTGELFF.

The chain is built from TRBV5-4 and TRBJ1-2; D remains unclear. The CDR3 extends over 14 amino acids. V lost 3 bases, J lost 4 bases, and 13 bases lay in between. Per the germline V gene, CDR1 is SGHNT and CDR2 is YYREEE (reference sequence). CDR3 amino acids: CASSSIEVGYGYTF. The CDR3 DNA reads TGTGCCAGCAGCTCGATTGAGGTTGGCTATGGCTACACCTTC.

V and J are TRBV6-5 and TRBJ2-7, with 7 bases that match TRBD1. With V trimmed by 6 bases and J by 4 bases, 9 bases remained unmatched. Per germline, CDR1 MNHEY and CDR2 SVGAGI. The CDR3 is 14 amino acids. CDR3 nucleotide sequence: TGTGCCAGCAGATACGGGACAGAGGCTTACGAGCAGTACTTC. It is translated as CASRYGTEAYEQYF.

In nucleotides, the CDR3 is TGTGCCAGCAGTCCGCGCGGGACTAGCGGGAGGGTGTCAGATACGCAGTATTTT. Its translation is CASSPRGTSGRVSDTQYF. The V call is TRBV6-2 or TRBV6-3, the J call TRBJ2-3, with 16 bases aligning to TRBD2. Trimming took 5 bases from V and 4 from J; bases not matched to a gene: 9. The germline CDR1 and CDR2 sequences are MNHEY and SVGEGT. The CDR3 extends over 18 amino acids.

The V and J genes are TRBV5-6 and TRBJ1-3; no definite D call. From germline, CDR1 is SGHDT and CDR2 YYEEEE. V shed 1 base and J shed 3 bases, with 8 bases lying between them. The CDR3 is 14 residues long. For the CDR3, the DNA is TGTGCCAGCAGCTTGTACGGGGATGGAAACACCATATATTTT. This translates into CASSLYGDGNTIYF.

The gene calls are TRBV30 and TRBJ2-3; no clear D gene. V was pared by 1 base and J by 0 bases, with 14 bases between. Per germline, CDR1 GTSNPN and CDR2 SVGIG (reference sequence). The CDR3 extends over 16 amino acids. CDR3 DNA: TGTGCCTGGAGTGGGTGGGCAGGCACTAGCACAGATACGCAGTATTTT. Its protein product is CAWSGWAGTSTDTQYF.

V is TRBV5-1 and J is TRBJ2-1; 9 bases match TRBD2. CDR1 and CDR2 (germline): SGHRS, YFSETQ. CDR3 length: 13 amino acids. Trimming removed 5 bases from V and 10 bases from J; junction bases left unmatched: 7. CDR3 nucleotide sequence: TGCGCCAGCAGTTGGGGACTAGCAGGGGAGCAGTTCTTC. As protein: CASSWGLAGEQFF. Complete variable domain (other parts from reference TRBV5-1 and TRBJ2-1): KAGVTQTPRYLIKTRGQQVTLSCSPISGHRSVSWYQQTPGQGLQFLFEYFSETQRNKGNFPGRFSGRQFSNSRSEMNVSTLELGDSALYLCASSWGLAGEQFFGPGTRLTVL.

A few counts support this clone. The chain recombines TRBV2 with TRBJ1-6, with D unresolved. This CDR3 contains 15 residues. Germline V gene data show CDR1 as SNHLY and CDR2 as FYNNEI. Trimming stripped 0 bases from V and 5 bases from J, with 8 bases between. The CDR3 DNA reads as TGTGCCAGCAGTGAAGCAGGCAGGAATAATTCACCCCTCCACTTT. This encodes CASSEAGRNNSPLHF.

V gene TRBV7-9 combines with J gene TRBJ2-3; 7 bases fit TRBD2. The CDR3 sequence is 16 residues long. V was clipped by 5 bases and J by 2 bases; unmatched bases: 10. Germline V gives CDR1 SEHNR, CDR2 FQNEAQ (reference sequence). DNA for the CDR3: TGTGCCAGCAGCAGCCGACTAGCTCACCTCACAGATACGCAGTATTTT. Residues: CASSSRLAHLTDTQYF.

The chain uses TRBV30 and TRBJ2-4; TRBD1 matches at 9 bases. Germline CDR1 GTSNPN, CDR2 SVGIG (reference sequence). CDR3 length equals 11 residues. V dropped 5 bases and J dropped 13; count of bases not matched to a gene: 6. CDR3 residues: CAWSGGTGQYF. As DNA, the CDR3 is TGTGCCTGGTCAGGCGGGACAGGGCAGTACTTC. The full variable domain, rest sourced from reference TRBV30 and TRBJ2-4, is SQTIHQWPATLVQPVGSPLSLECTVEGTSNPNLYWYRQAAGRGLQLLFYSVGIGQISSEVPQNLSASRPQDRQFILSSKKLLLSDSGFYLCAWSGGTGQYFGAGTRLSVL.

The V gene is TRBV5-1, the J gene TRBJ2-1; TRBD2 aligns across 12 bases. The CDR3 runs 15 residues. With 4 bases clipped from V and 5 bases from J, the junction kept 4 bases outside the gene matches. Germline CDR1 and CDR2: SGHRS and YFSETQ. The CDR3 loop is CASSILAGGDNEQFF. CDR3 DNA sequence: TGCGCCAGCAGCATCCTAGCGGGAGGGGACAATGAGCAGTTCTTC.

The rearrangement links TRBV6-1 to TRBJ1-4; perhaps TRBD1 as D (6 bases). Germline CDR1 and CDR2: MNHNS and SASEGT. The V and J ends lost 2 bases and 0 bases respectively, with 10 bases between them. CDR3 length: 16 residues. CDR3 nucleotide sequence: TGTGCCAGCAGTGAACGGGGGGCCGCAACTAATGAAAAACTGTTTTTT. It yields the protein CASSERGAATNEKLFF.

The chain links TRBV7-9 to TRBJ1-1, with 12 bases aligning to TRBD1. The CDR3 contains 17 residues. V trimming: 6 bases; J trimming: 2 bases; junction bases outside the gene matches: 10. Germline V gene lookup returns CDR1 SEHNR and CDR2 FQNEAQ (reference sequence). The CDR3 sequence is CASSLMGQGALNTEAFF. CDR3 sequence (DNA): TGTGCCAGCAGTTTGATGGGACAGGGGGCTTTAAACACTGAAGCTTTCTTT.

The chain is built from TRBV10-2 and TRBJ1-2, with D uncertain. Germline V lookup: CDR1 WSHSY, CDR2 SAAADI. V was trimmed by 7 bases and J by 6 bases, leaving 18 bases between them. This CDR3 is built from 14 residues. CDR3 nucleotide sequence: TGCGCCAGCACCCACATGCGACCCACTAATGGCTACACCTTC. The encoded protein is CASTHMRPTNGYTF.

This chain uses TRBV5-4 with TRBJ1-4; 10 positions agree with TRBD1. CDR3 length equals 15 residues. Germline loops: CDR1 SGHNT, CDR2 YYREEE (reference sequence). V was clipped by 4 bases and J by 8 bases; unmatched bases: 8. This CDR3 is CASSGGTGVGEKLFF. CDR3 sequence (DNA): TGTGCCAGCAGCGGCGGGACAGGGGTAGGAGAAAAACTGTTTTTT.

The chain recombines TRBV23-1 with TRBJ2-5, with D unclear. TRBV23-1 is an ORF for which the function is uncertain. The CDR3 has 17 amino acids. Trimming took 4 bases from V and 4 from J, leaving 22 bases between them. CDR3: CASSPVGVPCRRETQYF. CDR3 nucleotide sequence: TGCGCCAGCAGTCCGGTCGGAGTGCCCTGTCGTCGAGAGACCCAGTACTTC.